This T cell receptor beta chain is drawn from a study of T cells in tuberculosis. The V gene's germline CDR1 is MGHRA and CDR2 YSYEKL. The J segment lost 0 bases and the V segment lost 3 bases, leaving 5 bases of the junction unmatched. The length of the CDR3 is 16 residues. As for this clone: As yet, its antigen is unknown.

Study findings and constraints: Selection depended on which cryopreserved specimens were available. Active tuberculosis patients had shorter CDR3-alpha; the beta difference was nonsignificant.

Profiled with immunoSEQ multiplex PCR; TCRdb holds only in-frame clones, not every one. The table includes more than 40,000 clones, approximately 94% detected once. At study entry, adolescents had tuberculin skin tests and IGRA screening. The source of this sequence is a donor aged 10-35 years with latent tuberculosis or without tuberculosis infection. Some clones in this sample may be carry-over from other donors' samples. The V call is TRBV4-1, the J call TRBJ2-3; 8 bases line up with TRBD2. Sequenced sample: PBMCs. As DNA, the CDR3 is TGCGCCAGCAGCCACCCTAGCGGGCCTAGCACAGATACGCAGTATTTT. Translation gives CASSHPSGPSTDTQYF.